This TCR beta chain was identified in a study of identical twins. The study, taken as a whole, reports: Weaker excess twin sharing was observed in beta out-of-frame sequences. Whereas memory repertoires showed no such difference, abundant cord blood beta clonotypes carried fewer insertions. Among monozygotic twins, out-of-frame TCR alpha sharing exceeded what models predicted.

MiXCR, run by TCRdb on the 5' RACE reads, gives a single entry per CDR3 protein. The sample has roughly 260,000 distinct CDR3 sequences, 6% to 8.5% seen once. For this clonotype: Antigen: not known.

These data also featured in a second study, about yellow fever vaccine responses in identical twins.

This TCR was recovered from a woman under 30 in good health. Specimen: CD8+ T cells sorted from blood.

This CDR3 is CASSLWEAHNEQFF. CDR3 sequence (DNA): TGTGCCAGCAGTTTGTGGGAGGCCCACAATGAGCAGTTCTTC. The chain recombines TRBV12-3 or TRBV12-4 with TRBJ2-1; D is perhaps TRBD2 (6 bases). Trimming removed 3 bases from V and 5 bases from J, with 11 bases in between. This CDR3 contains 14 residues.